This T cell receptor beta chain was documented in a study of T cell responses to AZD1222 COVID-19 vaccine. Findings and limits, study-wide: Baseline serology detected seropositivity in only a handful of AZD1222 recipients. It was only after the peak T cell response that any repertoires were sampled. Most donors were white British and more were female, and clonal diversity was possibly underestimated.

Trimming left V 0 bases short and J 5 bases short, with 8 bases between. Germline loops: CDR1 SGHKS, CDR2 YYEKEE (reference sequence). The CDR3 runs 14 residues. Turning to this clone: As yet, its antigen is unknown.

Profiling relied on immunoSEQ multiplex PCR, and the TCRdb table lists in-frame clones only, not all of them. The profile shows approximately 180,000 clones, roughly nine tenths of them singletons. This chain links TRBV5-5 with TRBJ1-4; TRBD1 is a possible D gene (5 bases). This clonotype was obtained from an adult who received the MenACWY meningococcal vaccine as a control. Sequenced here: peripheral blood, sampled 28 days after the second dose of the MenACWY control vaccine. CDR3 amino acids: CASSLGGTNEKLFF. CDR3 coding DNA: TGTGCCAGCAGCTTGGGAGGGACCAATGAAAAACTGTTTTTT.